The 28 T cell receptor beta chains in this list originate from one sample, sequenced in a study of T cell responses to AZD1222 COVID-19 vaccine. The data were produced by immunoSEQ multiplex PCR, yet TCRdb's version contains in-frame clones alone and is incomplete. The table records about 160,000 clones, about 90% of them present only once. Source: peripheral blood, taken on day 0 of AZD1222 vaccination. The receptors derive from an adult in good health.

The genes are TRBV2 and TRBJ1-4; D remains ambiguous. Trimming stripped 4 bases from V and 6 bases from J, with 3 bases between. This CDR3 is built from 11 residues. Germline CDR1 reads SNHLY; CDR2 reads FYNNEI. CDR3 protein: CASSGDEKLFF. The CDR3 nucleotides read TGTGCCAGCAGTGGGGATGAAAAACTGTTTTTT.

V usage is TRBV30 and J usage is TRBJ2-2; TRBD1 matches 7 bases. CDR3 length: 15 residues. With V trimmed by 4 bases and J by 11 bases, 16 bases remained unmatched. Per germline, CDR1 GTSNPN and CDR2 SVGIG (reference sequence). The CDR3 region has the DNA TGTGCCTGGATGACGGTACCGGGACAGCCGGGCGAGCTGTTTTTT. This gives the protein CAWMTVPGQPGELFF.

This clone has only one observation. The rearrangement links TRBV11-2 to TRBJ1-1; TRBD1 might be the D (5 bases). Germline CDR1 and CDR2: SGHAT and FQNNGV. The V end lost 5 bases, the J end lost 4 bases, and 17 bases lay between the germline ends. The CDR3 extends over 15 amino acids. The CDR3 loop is CASSIVKGRFTEAFF. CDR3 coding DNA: TGTGCCAGCAGCATTGTGAAGGGGAGGTTCACTGAAGCTTTCTTT.

In nucleotides, the CDR3 is TGTGCCAGCAGTTACCTAAGCGGACAGTCCGCTGGCTACACCTTC. Translation: CASSYLSGQSAGYTF. V and J are TRBV6-2 or TRBV6-3 and TRBJ1-2; D is perhaps TRBD1 (6 bases). V was cut by 2 bases and J by 7 bases, with 17 bases left in between. Germline V gene lookup returns CDR1 MNHEY and CDR2 SVGEGT. This CDR3 is built from 15 residues.

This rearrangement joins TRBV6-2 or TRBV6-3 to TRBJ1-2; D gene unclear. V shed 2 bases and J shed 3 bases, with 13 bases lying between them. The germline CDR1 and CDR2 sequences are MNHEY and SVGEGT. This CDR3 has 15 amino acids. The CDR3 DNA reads TGTGCCAGCAGTTACCCGCAGAGATCCTACTATGGCTACACCTTC. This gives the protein CASSYPQRSYYGYTF.

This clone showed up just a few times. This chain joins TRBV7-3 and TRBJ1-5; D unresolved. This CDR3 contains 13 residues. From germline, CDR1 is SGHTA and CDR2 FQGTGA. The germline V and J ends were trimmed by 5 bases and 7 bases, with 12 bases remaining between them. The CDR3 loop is CASSPGAGQPQHF. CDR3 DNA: TGTGCCAGCAGCCCCGGCGCGGGACAGCCCCAGCATTTT.

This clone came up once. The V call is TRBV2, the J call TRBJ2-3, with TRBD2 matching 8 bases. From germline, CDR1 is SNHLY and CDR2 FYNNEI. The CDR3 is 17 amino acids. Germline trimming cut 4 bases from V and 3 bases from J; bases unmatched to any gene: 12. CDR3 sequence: CASSGASGRVGTDTQYF. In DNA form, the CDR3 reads TGTGCCAGCAGTGGGGCTAGCGGGCGAGTCGGGACAGATACGCAGTATTTT.

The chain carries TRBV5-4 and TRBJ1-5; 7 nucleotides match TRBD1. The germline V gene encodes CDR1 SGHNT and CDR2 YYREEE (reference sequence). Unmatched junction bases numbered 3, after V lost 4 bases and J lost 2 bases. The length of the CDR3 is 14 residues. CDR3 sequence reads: CASSVTGGNQPQHF. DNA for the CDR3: TGTGCCAGCAGCGTAACAGGGGGCAATCAGCCCCAGCATTTT.

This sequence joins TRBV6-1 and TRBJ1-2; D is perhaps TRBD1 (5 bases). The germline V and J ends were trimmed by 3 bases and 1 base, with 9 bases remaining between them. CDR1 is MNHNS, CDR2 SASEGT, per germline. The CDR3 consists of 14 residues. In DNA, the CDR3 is TGTGCCAGCAGTGACCGGGGCGATAACTATGGCTACACCTTC. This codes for CASSDRGDNYGYTF.

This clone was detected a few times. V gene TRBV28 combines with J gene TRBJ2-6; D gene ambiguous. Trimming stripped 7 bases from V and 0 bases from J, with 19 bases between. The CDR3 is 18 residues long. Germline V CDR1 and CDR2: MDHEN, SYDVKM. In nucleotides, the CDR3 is TGTGCCAGCACGGACCCCGGCCAGTTTGCCTCTGGGGCCAACGTCCTGACTTTC. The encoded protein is CASTDPGQFASGANVLTF.

CDR3 in DNA: TGTGCCAGCAGCTTACCCGTGGGTCAAGAGACCCAGTACTTC. This codes for CASSLPVGQETQYF. The chain links TRBV7-9 to TRBJ2-5, with D hard to call. The germline V gene encodes CDR1 SEHNR and CDR2 FQNEAQ (reference sequence). CDR3 length: 14 residues. V lost 2 bases, J lost 2 bases, and 9 bases lay in between.

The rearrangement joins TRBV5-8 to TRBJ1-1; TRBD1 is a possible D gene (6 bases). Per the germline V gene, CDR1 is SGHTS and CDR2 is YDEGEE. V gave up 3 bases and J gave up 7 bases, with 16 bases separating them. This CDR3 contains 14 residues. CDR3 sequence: CASSYGTNLNEAFF. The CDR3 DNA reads TGTGCCAGCAGCTATGGGACAAATCTCAATGAAGCTTTCTTT.

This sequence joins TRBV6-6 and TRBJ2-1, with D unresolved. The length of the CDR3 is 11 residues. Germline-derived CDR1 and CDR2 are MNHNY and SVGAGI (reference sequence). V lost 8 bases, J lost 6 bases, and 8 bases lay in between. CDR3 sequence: CASARPNEQFF. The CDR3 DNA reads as TGTGCCAGCGCGAGGCCCAATGAGCAGTTCTTC.

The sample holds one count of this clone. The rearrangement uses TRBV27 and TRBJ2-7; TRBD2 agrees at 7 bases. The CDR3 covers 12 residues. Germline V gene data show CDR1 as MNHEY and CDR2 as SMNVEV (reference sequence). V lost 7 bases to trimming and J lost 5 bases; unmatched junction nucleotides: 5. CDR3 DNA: TGTGCCAGCAAGTGGGGAGGGGACGAGCAGTACTTC. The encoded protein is CASKWGGDEQYF.

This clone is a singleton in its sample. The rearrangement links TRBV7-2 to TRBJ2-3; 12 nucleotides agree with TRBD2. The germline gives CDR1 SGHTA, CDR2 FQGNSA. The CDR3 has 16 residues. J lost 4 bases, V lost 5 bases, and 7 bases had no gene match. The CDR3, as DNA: TGTGCCAGCAGCCTCCGACTAGCGGGAGTTTCAGATACGCAGTATTTT. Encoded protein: CASSLRLAGVSDTQYF.

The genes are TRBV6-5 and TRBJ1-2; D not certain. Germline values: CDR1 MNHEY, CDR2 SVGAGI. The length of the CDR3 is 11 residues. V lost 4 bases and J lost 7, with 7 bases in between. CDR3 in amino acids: CASSSGGGYTF. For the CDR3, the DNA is TGTGCCAGCAGTTCCGGCGGTGGCTACACCTTC.

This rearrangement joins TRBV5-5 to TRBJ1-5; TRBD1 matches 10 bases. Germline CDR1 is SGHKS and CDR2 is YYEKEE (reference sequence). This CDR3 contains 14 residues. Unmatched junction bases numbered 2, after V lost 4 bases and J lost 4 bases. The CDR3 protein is CASSGGQGNQPQHF. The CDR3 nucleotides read TGTGCCAGCAGCGGGGGACAGGGGAATCAGCCCCAGCATTTT.

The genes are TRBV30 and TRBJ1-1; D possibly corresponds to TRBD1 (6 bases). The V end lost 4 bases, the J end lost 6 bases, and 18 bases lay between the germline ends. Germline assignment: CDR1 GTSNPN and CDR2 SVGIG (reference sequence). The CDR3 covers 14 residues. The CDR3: CAWTNLSDSPEAFF. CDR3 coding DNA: TGTGCCTGGACAAACCTCTCGGACAGCCCTGAAGCTTTCTTT. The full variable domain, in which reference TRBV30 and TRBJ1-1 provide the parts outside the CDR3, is SQTIHQWPATLVQPVGSPLSLECTVEGTSNPNLYWYRQAAGRGLQLLFYSVGIGQISSEVPQNLSASRPQDRQFILSSKKLLLSDSGFYLCAWTNLSDSPEAFFGQGTRLTVV.

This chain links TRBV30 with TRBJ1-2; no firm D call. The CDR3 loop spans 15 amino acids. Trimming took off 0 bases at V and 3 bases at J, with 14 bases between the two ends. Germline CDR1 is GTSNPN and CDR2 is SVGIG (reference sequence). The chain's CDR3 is CAWSVGRGADYGYTF. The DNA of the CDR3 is TGTGCCTGGAGTGTAGGTCGAGGCGCAGACTATGGCTACACCTTC.

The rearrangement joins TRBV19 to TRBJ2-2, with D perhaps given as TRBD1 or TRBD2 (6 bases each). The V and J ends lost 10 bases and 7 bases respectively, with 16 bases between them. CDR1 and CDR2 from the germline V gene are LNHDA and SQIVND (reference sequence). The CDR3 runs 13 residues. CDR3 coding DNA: TGTGCCACCGATTACGGGGGCGGCGGGGAGCTGTTTTTT. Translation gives CATDYGGGGELFF.

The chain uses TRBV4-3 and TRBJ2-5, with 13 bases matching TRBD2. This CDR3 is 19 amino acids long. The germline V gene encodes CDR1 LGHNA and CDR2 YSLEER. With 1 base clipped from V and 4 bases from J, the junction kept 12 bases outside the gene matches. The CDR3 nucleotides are TGCGCCAGCAGCCAAGGGTGGGGACTAGCGGGACGACTCCGAGAGACCCAGTACTTC. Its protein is CASSQGWGLAGRLRETQYF.

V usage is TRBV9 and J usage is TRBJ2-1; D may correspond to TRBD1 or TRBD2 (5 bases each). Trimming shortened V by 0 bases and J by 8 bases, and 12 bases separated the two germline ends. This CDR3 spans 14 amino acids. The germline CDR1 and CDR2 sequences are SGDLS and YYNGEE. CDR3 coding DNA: TGTGCCAGCAGCGTAGCGACTACCAGGGATGAGCAGTTCTTC. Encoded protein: CASSVATTRDEQFF.

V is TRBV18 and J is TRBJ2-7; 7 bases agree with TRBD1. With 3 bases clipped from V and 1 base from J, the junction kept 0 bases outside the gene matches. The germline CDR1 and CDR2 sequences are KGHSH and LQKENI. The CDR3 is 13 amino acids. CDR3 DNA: TGTGCCAGCTCACCCAGGGGGTCCTACGAGCAGTACTTC. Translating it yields CASSPRGSYEQYF.

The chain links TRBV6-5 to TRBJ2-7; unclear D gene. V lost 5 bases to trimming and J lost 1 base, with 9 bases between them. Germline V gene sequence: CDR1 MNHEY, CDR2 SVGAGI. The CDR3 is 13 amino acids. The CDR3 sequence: CASSLGPSYEQYF. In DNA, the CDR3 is TGTGCCAGCAGTCTCGGACCTTCCTACGAGCAGTACTTC.

Written as DNA, the CDR3 is TGTGCCAGCAGCTTTCCAGGGGTGGCCGGGGAGCTGTTTTTT. Its protein is CASSFPGVAGELFF. The rearrangement uses TRBV11-3 and TRBJ2-2; TRBD1 is a possible D gene (6 bases). CDR3 size: 14 residues. CDR1 is SGHNT, CDR2 YENEEA, per germline. V was clipped by 3 bases and J by 6 bases, with 11 bases between them.

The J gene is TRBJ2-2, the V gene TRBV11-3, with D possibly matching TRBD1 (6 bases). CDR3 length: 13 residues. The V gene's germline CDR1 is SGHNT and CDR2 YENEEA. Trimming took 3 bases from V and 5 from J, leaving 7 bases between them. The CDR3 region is CASSFQGTGELFF. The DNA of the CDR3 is TGTGCCAGCAGCTTTCAGGGGACCGGGGAGCTGTTTTTT.

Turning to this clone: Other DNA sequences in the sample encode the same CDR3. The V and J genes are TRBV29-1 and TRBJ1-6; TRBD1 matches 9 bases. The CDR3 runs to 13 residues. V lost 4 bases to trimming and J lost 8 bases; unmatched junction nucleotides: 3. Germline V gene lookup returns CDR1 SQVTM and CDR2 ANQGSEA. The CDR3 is CSVGDRADSPLHF. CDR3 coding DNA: TGCAGCGTTGGGGACAGGGCTGATTCACCCCTCCACTTT. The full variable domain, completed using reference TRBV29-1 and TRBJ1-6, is SAVISQKPSRDICQRGTSLTIQCQVDSQVTMMFWYRQQPGQSLTLIATANQGSEATYESGFVIDKFPISRPNLTFSTLTVSNMSPEDSSIYLCSVGDRADSPLHFGNGTRLTVT.

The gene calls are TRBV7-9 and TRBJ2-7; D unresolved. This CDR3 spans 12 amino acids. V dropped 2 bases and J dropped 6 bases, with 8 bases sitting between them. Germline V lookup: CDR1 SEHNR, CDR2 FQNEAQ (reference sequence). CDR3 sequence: CASSLISGEQYF. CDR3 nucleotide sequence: TGTGCCAGCAGCTTAATCTCGGGCGAGCAGTACTTC.